This T cell receptor (beta chain) was sequenced for a study of T cells after yellow fever vaccination. Germline V gene sequence: CDR1 DFQATT, CDR2 SNEGSKA (reference sequence). CDR3 length: 11 residues. The V end was cut by 5 bases, the J end by 2 bases, with 3 bases between. This clonotype has a handful of counts. TCRdb analysed the 5' RACE reads with MiXCR anew, one entry per CDR3 protein. Seen here are 620,000 or so distinct CDR3 sequences, around 12% observed once, and the top ten hold 15%. The TCR sequence derives from a man between 25 and 39 years old who received the YFV17D yellow fever vaccine. Sequencing was performed on PBMCs, taken on the day of the yellow fever booster vaccination. This chain connects TRBV20-1 to TRBJ2-2; D is unclear. The CDR3: CSAGNTGELFF. CDR3 sequence (DNA): TGCAGTGCTGGCAACACCGGGGAGCTGTTTTTT.